These 26 T cell receptor beta chains were sequenced from one sample in a study of T cells in Graves' hyperthyroidism and ophthalmopathy. Authors of the study amplified TCR beta CDR3 regions from RNA transcripts. The HTBI primer set served for first-round RT-PCR of the TCR CDR3. TCRdb re-called the multiplex PCR reads through MiXCR, storing one row per CDR3 protein. The sample has approximately 600,000 distinct CDR3 sequences; around 20% are singletons. The source material was blood. These receptors were collected from a man in his thirties or forties with Graves' ophthalmopathy.

CDR3 residues: CATRGQATGELFF. CDR3 DNA sequence: TGTGCCACTAGGGGACAAGCAACCGGGGAGCTGTTTTTT. The chain employs TRBV10-3 and TRBJ2-2, with D maybe TRBD1 (6 bases). Per germline, CDR1 ENHRY and CDR2 SYGVKD. The V gene lost 10 bases and the J gene lost 5 bases, with 14 bases spanning the gap. This CDR3 region has 13 residues.

This clonotype came up many times. The chain couples TRBV11-3 to TRBJ2-7; no clear D. CDR1 and CDR2 from the germline V gene are SGHNT and YENEEA. CDR3 size: 13 residues. The V and J ends lost 4 bases and 7 bases respectively, with 14 bases between them. The CDR3 here is CASSSDLLGEQYF. Here the CDR3 DNA reads TGTGCCAGCAGCTCAGATCTGTTGGGGGAGCAGTACTTC.

The V gene is TRBV28, the J gene TRBJ1-6; tentatively, D is TRBD1 (6 bases). This CDR3 is built from 16 residues. Germline V CDR1 and CDR2: MDHEN, SYDVKM. Trimming left V 2 bases short and J 5 bases short, with 13 bases between. The CDR3 region has the DNA TGTGCCAGCAGTTTAGTGGGGGGCGTTAATAATTCACCCCTCCACTTT. Translation: CASSLVGGVNNSPLHF.

The sample holds a few counts of this clonotype. The chain has TRBV6-5 and TRBJ2-1; D unresolved. Trimming pared 2 bases from V and 9 bases from J, leaving 5 bases between. This CDR3 has 11 amino acids. Per the germline V gene, CDR1 is MNHEY and CDR2 is SVGAGI. This CDR3 is CASSYVAEQFF. The CDR3 coding sequence is TGTGCCAGCAGTTACGTTGCTGAGCAGTTCTTC.

This clonotype was picked up many times. CDR3 residues: CATADRALNTEAFF. CDR3 DNA: TGTGCCACCGCCGACAGGGCCTTGAACACTGAAGCTTTCTTT. This sequence joins TRBV2 and TRBJ1-1; 7 bases are shared with TRBD1. This CDR3 comprises 14 residues. Germline CDR1 is SNHLY and CDR2 is FYNNEI. J gave up 0 bases and V 10 bases, and 8 bases lay outside the gene matches.

This clonotype was observed a few times. V and J are TRBV7-2 and TRBJ2-7; 11 bases are a match to TRBD1. Trimming cost V 5 bases and J 5 bases; bases outside gene matches: 5. There are 14 residues in the CDR3. Germline V gives CDR1 SGHTA, CDR2 FQGNSA. CDR3 sequence reads: CASSRTGGTHEQYF. In nucleotides, the CDR3 is TGTGCCAGCAGCCGGACAGGGGGCACGCACGAGCAGTACTTC.

V and J are TRBV5-6 and TRBJ2-3; no clear D. CDR1 and CDR2 (germline): SGHDT, YYEEEE. The V end lost 2 bases, the J end lost 0 bases, and 10 bases lay between the germline ends. This CDR3 region has 15 residues. The CDR3 bases are TGTGCCAGCAGCTTCCAGTCCTTAAGCACAGATACGCAGTATTTT. Protein product: CASSFQSLSTDTQYF.

V gene TRBV27 combines with J gene TRBJ1-5, with D possibly being TRBD1 (5 bases). Trimming cost V 4 bases and J 1 base, with 11 bases left between them. Germline CDR1 reads MNHEY; CDR2 reads SMNVEV (reference sequence). CDR3 length: 15 residues. The CDR3 bases are TGTGCCAGCAGTTCCCAGGGATTCAGCAATCAGCCCCAGCATTTT. It is translated as CASSSQGFSNQPQHF.

The genes are TRBV30 and TRBJ2-7; TRBD2 matches 12 bases. This CDR3 is built from 14 residues. V shed 1 base and J 3 bases; nucleotides not matched to a gene: 1. Germline V gene sequence: CDR1 GTSNPN, CDR2 SVGIG (reference sequence). CDR3 sequence: CAWSGLAGDYEQYF. CDR3 coding DNA: TGTGCCTGGAGTGGACTAGCGGGAGACTACGAGCAGTACTTC.

This sequence joins TRBV7-3 and TRBJ2-6; a possible D gene is TRBD2 (7 bases). Germline V lookup: CDR1 SGHTA, CDR2 FQGTGA. The CDR3 extends over 19 amino acids. V dropped 1 base and J dropped 0 bases, with 16 bases sitting between them. Written as DNA, the CDR3 is TGTGCCAGCAGCTTAAAGGGGGGGACTTTAAGCTCTGGGGCCAACGTCCTGACTTTC. This sequence encodes CASSLKGGTLSSGANVLTF.

This clonotype has more than one count but fewer than ten. The V call is TRBV6-2 or TRBV6-3, the J call TRBJ2-7; 14 bases are a match to TRBD2. In germline, CDR1 is MNHEY, CDR2 SVGEGT. With V trimmed by 4 bases and J by 6 bases, 5 bases remained unmatched. The CDR3 covers 15 residues. The CDR3 DNA follows: TGTGCCAGCAGTTGGGGACTAGCGGGGGTTGGCGAGCAGTACTTC. Translated: CASSWGLAGVGEQYF.

The CDR3 region is CASSLGVGQPQHF. Here the CDR3 DNA reads TGTGCCAGCAGCTTAGGGGTTGGGCAGCCCCAGCATTTT. The gene calls are TRBV7-2 and TRBJ1-5; D is undetermined. V lost 1 base to trimming and J lost 7 bases, with 8 bases between them. Germline CDR1 is SGHTA and CDR2 is FQGNSA. This CDR3 is built from 13 residues. Full variable domain (rest looked up from reference TRBV7-2 and TRBJ1-5): GAGVSQSPSNKVTEKGKDVELRCDPISGHTALYWYRQSLGQGLEFLIYFQGNSAPDKSGLPSDRFSAERTGGSVSTLTIQRTQQEDSAVYLCASSLGVGQPQHFGDGTRLSIL.

In this sample, this clonotype turned up a few times. The chain carries TRBV6-1 and TRBJ2-7; TRBD1 is a possible D gene (5 bases). Germline-derived CDR1 and CDR2 are MNHNS and SASEGT. The CDR3 covers 14 residues. Trimming pared 5 bases from V and 1 base from J, leaving 12 bases between. CDR3 in amino acids: CASSRDRMSYEQYF. CDR3 coding DNA: TGTGCCAGCAGTCGAGACAGAATGTCCTACGAGCAGTACTTC.

This clonotype was detected a few times. A much bigger clone sits one base away, suggesting this may be a read error. This chain connects TRBV18 to TRBJ1-3; no clear D gene. CDR1 and CDR2 from the germline V gene are KGHSH and LQKENI. This CDR3 spans 14 amino acids. Trimming removed 1 base from V and 0 bases from J, with 4 bases in between. For the CDR3, the DNA is TGTGCCAGCTCACCACAGGACTCTGGAAACACCATATATTTT. This sequence encodes CASSPQDSGNTIYF.

This clonotype was seen more than once but under ten times. J is TRBJ2-3 and V is TRBV27; D is undetermined. CDR3 length: 13 amino acids. Per germline, CDR1 MNHEY and CDR2 SMNVEV (reference sequence). Trimming stripped 3 bases from V and 6 bases from J, with 10 bases between. The CDR3 region is CASSFLYGDTQYF. DNA of the CDR3: TGTGCCAGCAGTTTCCTGTACGGGGATACGCAGTATTTT.

Worth noting for this clonotype: A much more abundant neighbour one base away suggests this may be a read error. The J gene is TRBJ1-1, the V gene TRBV20-1; D is possibly TRBD1 (5 bases). Per germline, CDR1 DFQATT and CDR2 SNEGSKA (reference sequence). The CDR3 length is 13 residues. Trimming pared 2 bases from V and 4 bases from J, leaving 11 bases between. The CDR3 nucleotides are TGCAGTGCTAGAAGGGGAGGGATCACTGAAGCTTTCTTT. As protein: CSARRGGITEAFF.

This clonotype was counted a few times. The rearrangement uses TRBV11-2 and TRBJ2-1; D remains unclear. From germline, CDR1 is SGHAT and CDR2 FQNNGV. V dropped 1 base and J dropped 0 bases, with 7 bases sitting between them. The CDR3 has 15 residues. In nucleotides, the CDR3 is TGTGCCAGCAGCTTAGGCCAGTTCTCCTACAATGAGCAGTTCTTC. This sequence encodes CASSLGQFSYNEQFF.

The gene calls are TRBV28 and TRBJ1-5; the match to TRBD1 covers 11 bases. J lost 3 bases, V lost 5 bases, and 15 bases had no gene match. The CDR3 has 19 amino acids. Per the germline V gene, CDR1 is MDHEN and CDR2 is SYDVKM. CDR3 in DNA: TGTGCCAGCAGTACCCGGGACAGGGGGGGCCCCCTCCACAATCAGCCCCAGCATTTT. It codes for CASSTRDRGGPLHNQPQHF.

This clonotype showed up just a few times. The chain combines TRBV29-1 with TRBJ1-2; no reliable D call. This CDR3 has 14 residues. Trimming took 1 base from V and 8 from J, leaving 17 bases between them. CDR1 is SQVTM, CDR2 ANQGSEA, per germline. The CDR3 loop is CSVEGGPLTGGYTF. In nucleotides, the CDR3 is TGCAGCGTTGAAGGAGGGCCATTAACCGGCGGCTACACCTTC.

This clonotype has a handful of counts. The J gene is TRBJ2-7, the V gene TRBV11-2, with 7 bases fitting TRBD2. V shed 5 bases and J 2 bases; nucleotides not matched to a gene: 12. The CDR3 is 16 amino acids. Germline-derived CDR1 and CDR2 are SGHAT and FQNNGV. CDR3 loop: CASSIGTKERPYEQYF. CDR3 DNA: TGTGCCAGCAGCATAGGGACTAAGGAGCGGCCCTACGAGCAGTACTTC.

The sample holds a few counts of this clonotype. The genes are TRBV7-3 and TRBJ2-3; TRBD2 agrees at 7 bases. The CDR3 contains 17 residues. The junction had 7 bases not matched to a gene; V was cut back by 0 bases and J by 1 base. Per the germline V gene, CDR1 is SGHTA and CDR2 is FQGTGA. The CDR3, as DNA: TGTGCCAGCAGCTTAACTCAGACTAGCTGGGGCACAGATACGCAGTATTTT. This codes for CASSLTQTSWGTDTQYF.

This clonotype was found a few times. The chain has TRBV4-1 and TRBJ2-7; 7 bases fit TRBD1. Germline values: CDR1 MGHRA, CDR2 YSYEKL. V gave up 4 bases and J gave up 7 bases; unmatched junction bases: 13. This CDR3 contains 15 residues. CDR3 sequence: CASSPYLAGGQEQYF. The CDR3 DNA reads TGCGCCAGCAGCCCGTACCTAGCAGGGGGTCAAGAGCAGTACTTC.

This clonotype showed up just a few times. V usage is TRBV7-9 and J usage is TRBJ2-3; TRBD2 matches 7 bases. The germline gives CDR1 SEHNR, CDR2 FQNEAQ (reference sequence). Trimming at V came to 1 base and at J to 3 bases, leaving 7 bases not matched to a gene. This CDR3 has 16 residues. The chain's CDR3 is CASSLDIGGSTDTQYF. The CDR3 region has the DNA TGTGCCAGCAGCTTAGATATTGGCGGGAGTACAGATACGCAGTATTTT.

The chain is built from TRBV28 and TRBJ1-6, with 7 bases lining up with TRBD1. V shed 6 bases, J shed 9 bases, and the junction held 11 bases outside the gene matches. Germline lookup yields CDR1 MDHEN and CDR2 SYDVKM. The CDR3 has 15 amino acids. The CDR3 DNA sequence: TGTGCCAGCAGCCGGGGGGACAGTCGGTTTTCACCCCTCCACTTT. Its translation: CASSRGDSRFSPLHF.

The chain carries TRBV7-2 and TRBJ2-1; D call uncertain. The CDR3 runs 12 residues. CDR1 is SGHTA and CDR2 is FQGNSA in the germline V gene. V was shortened by 4 bases and J by 7 bases, with 8 bases between the two germline ends. CDR3 residues: CASSSTANEQFF. The CDR3 bases are TGTGCCAGCAGCTCCACGGCGAATGAGCAGTTCTTC.

The sample holds a few counts of this clonotype. This rearrangement joins TRBV7-2 to TRBJ2-3; D perhaps matches TRBD2 (5 bases). The germline CDR1 and CDR2 sequences are SGHTA and FQGNSA. CDR3 length: 15 amino acids. V dropped 3 bases and J dropped 0 bases, with 10 bases sitting between them. The CDR3 coding sequence is TGTGCCAGCAGCTTTAGGCGGGTCAGCACAGATACGCAGTATTTT. It yields the protein CASSFRRVSTDTQYF.